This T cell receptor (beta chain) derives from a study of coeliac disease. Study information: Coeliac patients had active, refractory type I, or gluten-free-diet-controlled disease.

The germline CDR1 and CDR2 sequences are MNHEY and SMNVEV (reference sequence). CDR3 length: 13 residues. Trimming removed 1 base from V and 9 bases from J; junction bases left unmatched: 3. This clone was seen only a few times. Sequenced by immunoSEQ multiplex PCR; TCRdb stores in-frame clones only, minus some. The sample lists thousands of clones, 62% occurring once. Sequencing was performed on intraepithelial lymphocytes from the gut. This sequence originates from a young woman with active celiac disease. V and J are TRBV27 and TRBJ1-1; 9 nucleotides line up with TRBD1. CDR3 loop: CASSLYGTGKAFF. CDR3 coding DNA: TGTGCCAGCAGTTTATACGGGACAGGGAAAGCTTTCTTT.